One and the same sample provided the 15 T cell receptor beta chains below, sequenced in a study of blood T cell repertoires in COVID-19. Measured with immunoSEQ multiplex PCR; TCRdb has only the in-frame clones, and not every one. This sample has roughly 300,000 clones; 70% to 90% occur once, and the top ten carry just over 7%. Material: peripheral blood. These receptors were collected from a human donor in a cohort sampled during active COVID-19.

The rearrangement joins TRBV9 to TRBJ2-2, with 8 bases that match TRBD2. The CDR3 covers 14 residues. V lost 3 bases, J lost 4 bases, and 2 bases stayed unmatched. CDR1 SGDLS and CDR2 YYNGEE come from the germline V gene. CDR3 loop: CASSAGGRTGELFF. CDR3 in DNA: TGTGCCAGCAGCGCGGGGGGGCGCACCGGGGAGCTGTTTTTT.

This chain joins TRBV2 and TRBJ1-5; no firm D call. Trimming removed 4 bases from V and 3 bases from J, with 7 bases in between. CDR1 is SNHLY, CDR2 FYNNEI, per germline. This CDR3 is 13 amino acids long. The CDR3 nucleotides are TGTGCCAGCAGTGTTAACATCAATCAGCCCCAGCATTTT. Translating gives CASSVNINQPQHF.

The V call is TRBV20-1, the J call TRBJ1-2; D is uncertain. The germline gives CDR1 DFQATT, CDR2 SNEGSKA (reference sequence). Trimming took off 5 bases at V and 5 bases at J, with 6 bases between the two ends. This CDR3 is built from 10 residues. As DNA, the CDR3 is TGCAGTGCTGAACAGTATGGCTACACCTTC. Protein sequence: CSAEQYGYTF.

V usage is TRBV30 and J usage is TRBJ1-2; 8 bases line up with TRBD1. Germline values: CDR1 GTSNPN, CDR2 SVGIG (reference sequence). The CDR3 loop spans 13 amino acids. V was clipped by 5 bases and J by 4 bases; unmatched bases: 6. The CDR3 sequence: CAWVRQGLYGYTF. DNA for the CDR3: TGTGCCTGGGTGAGACAGGGGCTCTATGGCTACACCTTC.

This clone was detected once. Since no conserved phenylalanine or tryptophan closes the CDR3, a read error is the likely cause. No DNA is shown, since the ends of the CDR3 on it are uncertain; the CDR3 is the one TCRdb lists. The chain carries TRBV7-3 and TRBJ1-2; the table's D call TRBD1 went unverified against the DNA. The CDR3 is 14 amino acids in total, end residues counted. Germline CDR1 SGHTA, CDR2 FQGTGA. The CDR3 sequence: CASSAHSKQGQLLL.

Turning to this clone: Sequence at one end of the junction differs from germline and may be a read error. The genes are TRBV3-1 (or the pseudogene TRBV3-2) and TRBJ2-4; TRBD1 is a possible D gene (5 bases). The germline V gene has CDR1 LGHDT and CDR2 YNNKEL (reference sequence). The CDR3 totals 15 residues. The CDR3 DNA reads as TGTGCCAGCAGTCAAGGAGACAGACCCAAAAACATTCAGTACTTC. This codes for CASSQGDRPKNIQYF.

For the CDR3, the DNA is TGTGCCAGCAGTGAAGAGGGGCCCTATAATTCACCCCTCCACTTT. The encoded protein is CASSEEGPYNSPLHF. The chain is built from TRBV2 and TRBJ1-6, with D tentatively TRBD1 (5 bases). The CDR3 totals 15 residues. The V end was cut by 1 base, the J end by 2 bases, with 6 bases between. Germline assignment: CDR1 SNHLY and CDR2 FYNNEI.

The chain links TRBV9 to TRBJ1-2, with D possibly being TRBD1 (5 bases). Trimming took 0 bases from V and 4 from J, leaving 10 bases between them. CDR1 and CDR2 (germline): SGDLS, YYNGEE. The CDR3 loop spans 14 amino acids. In DNA form, the CDR3 reads TGTGCCAGCAGCGTAGGGGGGGAGGCCTATGGCTACACCTTC. Translation: CASSVGGEAYGYTF.

V is TRBV4-1 and J is TRBJ2-7; TRBD2 is a possible D gene (7 bases). CDR3 size: 19 residues. CDR1 is MGHRA and CDR2 is YSYEKL in the germline V gene. Trimming left V 0 bases short and J 3 bases short, with 24 bases between. CDR3 protein: CASSQEENGGPEIFYEQYF. The CDR3 nucleotides are TGCGCCAGCAGCCAAGAGGAGAACGGGGGGCCGGAGATCTTCTACGAGCAGTACTTC.

This chain connects TRBV9 to TRBJ2-4, with 9 bases identical to TRBD2. With V trimmed by 4 bases and J by 4 bases, 6 bases remained unmatched. The CDR3 extends over 15 amino acids. The germline V gene encodes CDR1 SGDLS and CDR2 YYNGEE. The chain's CDR3 is CASSPRTSEKNIQYF. The CDR3 DNA follows: TGTGCCAGCAGCCCCAGGACTAGCGAGAAAAACATTCAGTACTTC.

This chain joins TRBV6-5 and TRBJ1-2; unclear D gene. V lost 2 bases, J lost 4 bases, and 14 bases lay in between. This CDR3 is 15 amino acids long. Germline V gives CDR1 MNHEY, CDR2 SVGAGI. The CDR3 region is CASSYINSPPYGYTF. The CDR3 nucleotides are TGTGCCAGCAGTTACATAAACAGTCCCCCCTATGGCTACACCTTC.

The rearrangement uses TRBV2 and TRBJ2-7; TRBD2 might be the D (5 bases). This CDR3 has 11 residues. CDR1 SNHLY and CDR2 FYNNEI come from the germline V gene. Trimming removed 6 bases from V and 4 bases from J, with 7 bases in between. The CDR3 nucleotides read TGTGCCAGCAGGAGGGCTTACGAGCAGTACTTC. Translating gives CASRRAYEQYF.

The V gene is TRBV21-1, the J gene TRBJ2-7; the table calls TRBD2, which could not be checked here. TRBV21-1 is termed a pseudogene. The CDR3 contains 12 residues. The CDR3 protein is CASSFDGYGQYF. Here the CDR3 DNA reads TGTGCCAGCAGCTTTGACGGGTACGGGCAGTACTTC.

This sequence joins TRBV7-9 and TRBJ2-1; a weak D match, TRBD2 (7 bases). Germline loops: CDR1 SEHNR, CDR2 FQNEAQ (reference sequence). The length of the CDR3 is 14 residues. V gave up 0 bases and J gave up 9 bases, with 12 bases separating them. CDR3 DNA sequence: TGTGCCAGCAGCTTAGCGGGGGGGCTTGGTGAGCAGTTCTTC. As protein: CASSLAGGLGEQFF.

This clone was found once. The rearrangement links TRBV28 to TRBJ2-1; TRBD2 matches at 7 bases. CDR1 MDHEN and CDR2 SYDVKM come from the germline V gene. V shed 6 bases, J shed 5 bases, and the junction held 4 bases outside the gene matches. This CDR3 has 13 amino acids. Written as DNA, the CDR3 is TGTGCCAGCAGGACGGGGGGAAACAATGAGCAGTTCTTC. Translated, it gives CASRTGGNNEQFF. The full variable domain, with the rest looked up from reference TRBV28 and TRBJ2-1, is DVKVTQSSRYLVKRTGEKVFLECVQDMDHENMFWYRQDPGLGLRLIYFSYDVKMKEKGDIPEGYSVSREKKERFSLILESASTNQTSMYLCASRTGGNNEQFFGPGTRLTVL.